The rows below give T cell receptor beta chains drawn from one sample of a study of shared clonotypes between healthy human individuals. Method: immunoSEQ multiplex PCR; TCRdb's copy keeps in-frame clones and lacks some. The table includes 650,000 to 800,000 clones, around 77% detected once. The sequencing sample was made of memory CD4+ T cells sorted from blood. Source of these receptors: a woman in her twenties or thirties in good health. CDR3s include the opening cysteine and the closing phenylalanine or tryptophan. Fields, in order: J gene, V gene, CDR3 protein.

TRBJ2-7	TRBV5-1	CASSLGTGGLEQYF
TRBJ1-5	TRBV29-1	CSVEALWKDNQPQHF
TRBJ2-7	TRBV7-8	CASSDSSGANYEQYF
TRBJ2-7	TRBV4-1	CASSQRLEAAYEQYF
TRBJ2-5	TRBV15	CATSRDRTGPSQETQYF
TRBJ1-6	TRBV30	CAWQGQGARSPLHF
TRBJ2-1	TRBV6-5	CASSSWSPGNNEQFF
TRBJ2-7	TRBV28	CASVGTANSYEQYF
TRBJ2-1	TRBV10-3	CAISGTSGRGNEQFF
TRBJ1-1	TRBV25-1	CASSGHRGNTEAFF
TRBJ2-3	TRBV7-9	CASSLAGAGVSTQRDTQYF
TRBJ1-3	TRBV28	CASSNRFLSGNTIYF
TRBJ1-3	TRBV14	CASSEQGASGNTIYF
TRBJ2-2	TRBV19	CASSRPVGANTGELFF
TRBJ2-5	TRBV2	CASSRDRNQETQYF
TRBJ1-3	TRBV9	CASSPPGAVGNTIYF
TRBJ1-3	TRBV18	CASSPFPTGSGSGNTIYF
TRBJ1-1	TRBV5-1	CASSFSGGGTEAFF
TRBJ2-2	TRBV2	CASNRQGLTGELFF
TRBJ2-7	TRBV6-1	CASSPLAEGYEQYF
TRBJ2-2	TRBV19	CASSIQANTGELFF
TRBJ2-2	TRBV18	CASSQTSGQTRAGELFF
TRBJ1-1	TRBV7-6	CASSPAKNTEAFF
TRBJ2-1	TRBV19	CASSLAGGPNEQFF
TRBJ2-1	TRBV9	CASSDLRQGSNEQFF
TRBJ2-3	TRBV11-3	CASSLGGGTVQF
TRBJ2-7	TRBV7-9	CASSLSTNHEQYF
TRBJ2-3	TRBV29-1	CSVWDTSLFTDTQYF
TRBJ2-2	TRBV27	CASSLRTSGRRGTGELFF
TRBJ2-7	TRBV10-2	CASSEPFGSGRGVGQYF
TRBJ1-1	TRBV10-1	CASSDQMMTFF
TRBJ2-3	TRBV5-1	CASSLGLAKDTQYF
TRBJ2-7	TRBV2	CATTGTGLDYEQYF
TRBJ2-3	TRBV5-1	CASSWDTNTDTQYF
TRBJ1-1	TRBV9	CASSSSVNTEAFF
TRBJ2-5	TRBV2	CASSEAVNRASGTQYF
TRBJ2-7	TRBV5-3	CARSFGTGGGEQYF